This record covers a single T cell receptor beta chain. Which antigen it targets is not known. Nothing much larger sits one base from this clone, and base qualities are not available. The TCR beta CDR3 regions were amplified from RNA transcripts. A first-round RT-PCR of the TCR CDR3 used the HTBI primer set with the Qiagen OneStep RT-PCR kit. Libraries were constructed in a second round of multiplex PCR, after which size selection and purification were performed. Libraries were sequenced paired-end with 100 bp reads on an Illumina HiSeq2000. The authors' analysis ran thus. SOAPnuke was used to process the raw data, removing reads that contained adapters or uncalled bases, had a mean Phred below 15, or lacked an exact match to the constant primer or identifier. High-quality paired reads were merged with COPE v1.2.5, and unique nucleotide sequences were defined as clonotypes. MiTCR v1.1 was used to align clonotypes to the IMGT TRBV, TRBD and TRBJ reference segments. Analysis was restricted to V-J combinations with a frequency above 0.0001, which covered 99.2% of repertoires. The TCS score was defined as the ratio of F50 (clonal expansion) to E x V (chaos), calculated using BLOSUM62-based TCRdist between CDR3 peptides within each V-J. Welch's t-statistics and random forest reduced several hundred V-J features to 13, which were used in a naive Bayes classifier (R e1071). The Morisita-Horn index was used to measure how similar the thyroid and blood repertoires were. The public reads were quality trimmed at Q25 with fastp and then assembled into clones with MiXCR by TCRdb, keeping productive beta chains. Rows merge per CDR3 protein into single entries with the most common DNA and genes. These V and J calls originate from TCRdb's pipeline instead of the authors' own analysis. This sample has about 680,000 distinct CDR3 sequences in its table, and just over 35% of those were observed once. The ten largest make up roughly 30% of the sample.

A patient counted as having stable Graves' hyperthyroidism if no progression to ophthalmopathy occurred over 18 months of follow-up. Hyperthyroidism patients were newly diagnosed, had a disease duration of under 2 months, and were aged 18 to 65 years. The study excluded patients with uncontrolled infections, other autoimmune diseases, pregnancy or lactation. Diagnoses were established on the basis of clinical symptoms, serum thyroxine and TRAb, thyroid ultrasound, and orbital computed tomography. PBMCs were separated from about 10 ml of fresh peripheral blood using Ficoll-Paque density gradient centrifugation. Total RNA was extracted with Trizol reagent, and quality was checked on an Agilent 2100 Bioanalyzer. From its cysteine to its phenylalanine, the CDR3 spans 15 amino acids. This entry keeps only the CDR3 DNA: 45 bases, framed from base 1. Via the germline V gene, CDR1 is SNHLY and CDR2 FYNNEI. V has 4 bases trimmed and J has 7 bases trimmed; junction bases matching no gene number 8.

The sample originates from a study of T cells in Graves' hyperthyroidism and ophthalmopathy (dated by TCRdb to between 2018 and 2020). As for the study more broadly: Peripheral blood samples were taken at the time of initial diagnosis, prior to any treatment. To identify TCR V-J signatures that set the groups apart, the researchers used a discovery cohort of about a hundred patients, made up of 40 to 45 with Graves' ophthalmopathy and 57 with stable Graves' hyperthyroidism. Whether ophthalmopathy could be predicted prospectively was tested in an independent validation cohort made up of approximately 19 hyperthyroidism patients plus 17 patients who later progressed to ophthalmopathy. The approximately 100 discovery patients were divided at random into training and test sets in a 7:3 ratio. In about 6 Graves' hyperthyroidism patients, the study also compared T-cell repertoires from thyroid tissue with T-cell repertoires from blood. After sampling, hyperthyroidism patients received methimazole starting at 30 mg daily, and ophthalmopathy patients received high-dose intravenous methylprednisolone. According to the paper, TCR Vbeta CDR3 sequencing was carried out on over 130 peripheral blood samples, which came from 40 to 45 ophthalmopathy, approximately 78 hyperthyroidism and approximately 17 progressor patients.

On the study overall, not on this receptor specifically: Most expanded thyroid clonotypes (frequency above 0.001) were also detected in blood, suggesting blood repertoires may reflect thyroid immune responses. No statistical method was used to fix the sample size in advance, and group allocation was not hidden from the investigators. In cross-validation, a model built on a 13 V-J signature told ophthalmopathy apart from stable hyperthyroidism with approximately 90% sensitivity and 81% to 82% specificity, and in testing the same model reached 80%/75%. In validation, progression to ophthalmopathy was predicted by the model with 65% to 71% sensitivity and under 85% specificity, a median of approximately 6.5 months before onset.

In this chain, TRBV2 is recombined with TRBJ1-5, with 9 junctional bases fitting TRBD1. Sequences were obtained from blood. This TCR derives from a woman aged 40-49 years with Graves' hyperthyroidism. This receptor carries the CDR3 CASSAPDRGDQPQHF. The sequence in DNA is TGTGCCAGCAGTGCCCCGGACAGGGGAGACCAGCCCCAGCATTTT.